The text below deals with one TCR beta chain. This specimen comes from a study of blood T cells in healthy people across ages. It was with a sample-barcoded 5' primer and a J-beta primer mix that a second PCR of roughly 7 to 12 cycles was run. Every molecule of cDNA carried a tag from a template-switch adaptor with 12 random nucleotides. MiXCR was run by TCRdb on the 5' RACE reads, yielding one entry per CDR3 protein. The profile covers about 800,000 distinct CDR3 sequences, with 20% to 25% appearing a single time and more than 3% taken by the ten largest. This CDR3 spans 14 amino acids. V dropped 5 bases and J dropped 3 bases, with 16 bases sitting between them. The germline V gene encodes CDR1 SQVTM and CDR2 ANQGSEA. This sample also belongs to another study, concerning T cells of mothers and their children.

The sequence came from a boy aged 10-17 years in good health. Sequencing used blood. The V gene is TRBV29-1, the J gene TRBJ1-1; D gene ambiguous. The CDR3 DNA follows: TGCAGCGTTCTATTTAAAAATCAGTACACTGAAGCTTTCTTT. This translates into CSVLFKNQYTEAFF.